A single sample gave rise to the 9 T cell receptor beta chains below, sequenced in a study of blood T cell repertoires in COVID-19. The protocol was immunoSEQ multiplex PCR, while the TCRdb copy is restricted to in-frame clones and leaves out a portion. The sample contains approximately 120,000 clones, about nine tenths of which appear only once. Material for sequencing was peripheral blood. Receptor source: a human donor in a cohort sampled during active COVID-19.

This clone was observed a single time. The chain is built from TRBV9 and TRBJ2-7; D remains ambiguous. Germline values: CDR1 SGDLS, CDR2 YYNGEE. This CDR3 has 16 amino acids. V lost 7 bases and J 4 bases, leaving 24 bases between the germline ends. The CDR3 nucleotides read TGTGCCAGCTCCTTCGGGTCGTTTACGGAACCATACGAGCAGTACTTC. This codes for CASSFGSFTEPYEQYF.

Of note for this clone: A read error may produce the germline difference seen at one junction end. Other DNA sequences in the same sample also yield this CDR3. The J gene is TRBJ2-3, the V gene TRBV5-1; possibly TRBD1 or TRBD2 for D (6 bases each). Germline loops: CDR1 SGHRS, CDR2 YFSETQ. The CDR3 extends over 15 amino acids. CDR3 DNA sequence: TGTGCCAGCAGCTTGGGGGCGGGGAGCACAGATACGCAGTATTTT. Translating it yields CASSLGAGSTDTQYF.

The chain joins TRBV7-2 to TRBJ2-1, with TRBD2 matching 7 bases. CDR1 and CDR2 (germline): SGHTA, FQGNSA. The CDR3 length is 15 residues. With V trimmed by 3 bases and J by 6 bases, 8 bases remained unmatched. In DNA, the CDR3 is TGTGCCAGCAGCTTTGAAACTAGCGCCTCCAATGAGCAGTTCTTC. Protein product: CASSFETSASNEQFF.

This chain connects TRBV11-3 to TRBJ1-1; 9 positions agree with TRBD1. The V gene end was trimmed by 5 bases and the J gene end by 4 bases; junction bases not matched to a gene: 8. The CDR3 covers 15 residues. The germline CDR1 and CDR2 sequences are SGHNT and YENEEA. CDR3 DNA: TGTGCCAGCAGCCTAAGGGGACAGGGTGTCACTGAAGCTTTCTTT. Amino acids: CASSLRGQGVTEAFF.

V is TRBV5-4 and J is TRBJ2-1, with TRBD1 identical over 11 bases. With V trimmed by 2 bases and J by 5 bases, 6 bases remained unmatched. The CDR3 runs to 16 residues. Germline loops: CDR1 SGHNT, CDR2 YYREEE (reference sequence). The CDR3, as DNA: TGTGCCAGCAGCTTCAGTTTGGGACAGGGGGACAATGAGCAGTTCTTC. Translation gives CASSFSLGQGDNEQFF.

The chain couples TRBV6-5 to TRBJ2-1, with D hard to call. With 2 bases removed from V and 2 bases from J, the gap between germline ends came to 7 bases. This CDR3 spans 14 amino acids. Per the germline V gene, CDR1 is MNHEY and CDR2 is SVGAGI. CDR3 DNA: TGTGCCAGCAGTTACCACAGTACCTACAATGAGCAGTTCTTC. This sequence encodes CASSYHSTYNEQFF.

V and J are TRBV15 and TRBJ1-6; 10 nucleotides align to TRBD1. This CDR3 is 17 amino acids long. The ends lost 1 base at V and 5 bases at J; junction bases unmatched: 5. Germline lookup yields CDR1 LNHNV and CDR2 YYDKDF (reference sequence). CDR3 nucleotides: TGTGCCACCAGCAGAGCGCGACAGGGGGCACATAATTCACCCCTCCACTTT. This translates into CATSRARQGAHNSPLHF.

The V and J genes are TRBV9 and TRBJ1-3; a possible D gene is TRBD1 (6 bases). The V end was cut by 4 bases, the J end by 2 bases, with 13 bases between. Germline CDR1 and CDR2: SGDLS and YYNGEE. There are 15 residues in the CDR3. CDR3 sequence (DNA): TGTGCCAGCAGCAAAGGGGGAGGGACTGGAAACACCATATATTTT. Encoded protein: CASSKGGGTGNTIYF.

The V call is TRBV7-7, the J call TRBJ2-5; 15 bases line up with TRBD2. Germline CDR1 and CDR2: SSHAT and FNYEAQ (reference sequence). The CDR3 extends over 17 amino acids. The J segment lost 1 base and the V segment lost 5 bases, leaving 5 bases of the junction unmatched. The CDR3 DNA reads TGTGCCAGCAGCCCCCGGACTAGCGGGAGGGCCCAAGAGACCCAGTACTTC. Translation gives CASSPRTSGRAQETQYF.